This TCR beta chain is from a study of shared clonotypes between healthy human individuals. Study-level points and caveats: Shared across a handful of donors were 5% to 6% of the naive CD4 clonotypes.

The CDR3 extends over 16 amino acids. V lost 4 bases, J lost 9 bases, and 12 bases stayed unmatched. Per germline, CDR1 SQVTM and CDR2 ANQGSEA. About this clone itself: What it binds is unknown.

CD8 cells classed as naive were CD45RO-negative and positively selected for CCR7, excluding terminally differentiated effector memory CD45RA+ cells. Each subset's genomic DNA was shared equally among a number of immunoSEQ plates. Libraries were prepared by immunoSEQ multiplex PCR; TCRdb keeps only in-frame clonotypes and omits some of them. The sample carries about 2.2 million clones, 93% recorded once. This receptor was obtained from a man in his late teens or twenties in good health. Some clones in this sample may be carry-over from other donors' samples. The V and J genes are TRBV29-1 and TRBJ2-4, with TRBD2 matching over 13 bases. The sequenced sample was naive CD8+ T cells from PBMCs. The CDR3 region is CSVGGELAGGPGIQYF. CDR3 nucleotide sequence: TGCAGCGTTGGAGGGGAACTAGCGGGAGGGCCGGGCATTCAGTACTTC.